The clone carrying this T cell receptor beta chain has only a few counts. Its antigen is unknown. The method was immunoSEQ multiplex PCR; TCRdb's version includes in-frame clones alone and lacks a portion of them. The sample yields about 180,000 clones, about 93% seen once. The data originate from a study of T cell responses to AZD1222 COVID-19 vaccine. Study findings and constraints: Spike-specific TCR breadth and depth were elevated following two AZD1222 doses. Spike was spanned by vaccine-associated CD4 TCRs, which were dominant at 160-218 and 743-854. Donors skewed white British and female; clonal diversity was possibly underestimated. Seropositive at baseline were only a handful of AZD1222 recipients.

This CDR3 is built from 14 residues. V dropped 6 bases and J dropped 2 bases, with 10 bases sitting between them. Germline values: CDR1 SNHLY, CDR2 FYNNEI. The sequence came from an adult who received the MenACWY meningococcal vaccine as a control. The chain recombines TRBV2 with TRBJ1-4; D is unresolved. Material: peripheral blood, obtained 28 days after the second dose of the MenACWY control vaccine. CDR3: CASRPSLTNEKLFF. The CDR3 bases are TGTGCCAGCAGACCGTCTCTCACTAATGAAAAACTGTTTTTT.